This T cell receptor (beta chain) was profiled in a study of blood T cell repertoires in COVID-19. Some clones are missing from TCRdb's copy, which holds only in-frame ones; the method was immunoSEQ multiplex PCR. Of approximately 200,000 clones detected, approximately 80% appear once; the ten largest clones hold 7.4%. Participants spanned ages roughly 18 to 90 years and resided in 20 to 30 US areas. Cohorts were determined from participant-reported clinical history. V dropped 5 bases and J dropped 6; count of bases not matched to a gene: 11. Looked up from germline, CDR1 is SGHNT and CDR2 is YYREEE (reference sequence). The CDR3 has 16 amino acids.

What was sequenced was PBMCs or T cells enriched from blood (not recorded which). The V gene is TRBV5-4, the J gene TRBJ2-2, with TRBD1 matching over 9 bases. This TCR was sampled from a woman between 40 and 50 years old with acute COVID-19. CDR3 amino acids: CASRLPGQGIAGELFF. CDR3 nucleotide sequence: TGTGCCAGCAGGCTCCCGGGACAGGGTATCGCCGGGGAGCTGTTTTTT. The whole variable domain, remainder taken from reference TRBV5-4 and TRBJ2-2, is ETGVTQSPTHLIKTRGQQVTLRCSSQSGHNTVSWYQQALGQGPQFIFQYYREEENGRGNFPPRFSGLQFPNYSSELNVNALELDDSALYLCASRLPGQGIAGELFFGEGSRLTVL.